Presented here are 23 T cell receptor beta chains from one specimen sequenced in a study of early T cells in non-severe SARS-CoV-2 infection. From the 5' RACE reads, TCRdb called clonotypes with MiXCR, one entry per CDR3 protein. The repertoire consists of just over 60,000 distinct CDR3 sequences, with 7.5% to 10% occurring once and the leading ten covering 1.2%. The sequenced sample consisted of whole blood. These receptors all stem from an adult who was a healthcare worker with PCR-confirmed SARS-CoV-2 infection or an uninfected control (not recorded which).

This clonotype showed up just a few times. The rearrangement uses TRBV7-6 and TRBJ2-1, with 13 bases identical to TRBD2. CDR1 and CDR2 (germline): SGHVS, FNYEAQ. Unmatched junction bases numbered 10, after V lost 1 base and J lost 4 bases. The CDR3 has 19 amino acids. The CDR3 DNA sequence: TGTGCCAGCAGCTTAGGACCGGGACTAGCGGGGAATCCTTACAATGAGCAGTTCTTC. This encodes CASSLGPGLAGNPYNEQFF.

The CDR3 region has the DNA TGTGCCAGCAGTCCTTCGGACAGGGAAGGCTATGGCTACACCTTC. Protein: CASSPSDREGYGYTF. V is TRBV28 and J is TRBJ1-2, with 8 positions matching TRBD1. There are 15 residues in the CDR3. Germline CDR1 reads MDHEN; CDR2 reads SYDVKM. J lost 4 bases, V lost 5 bases, and 9 bases had no gene match.

This clonotype turned up a few times. The chain uses TRBV5-4 and TRBJ2-2; D is possibly TRBD1 (6 bases). The ends were cut back, 0 bases at V and 1 base at J, with 13 bases in the middle. Germline CDR1 SGHNT, CDR2 YYREEE (reference sequence). The CDR3 has 17 residues. CDR3 nucleotides: TGTGCCAGCAGCTTGGCCCCGGACAGCAAGAACACCGGGGAGCTGTTTTTT. Translating it yields CASSLAPDSKNTGELFF.

This clonotype was observed at least ten times. The rearrangement links TRBV27 to TRBJ1-1; no firm D call. The CDR3 covers 13 residues. V lost 4 bases, J lost 2 bases, and 8 bases lay in between. Germline V lookup: CDR1 MNHEY, CDR2 SMNVEV (reference sequence). The CDR3 loop reads CASSYSANTEAFF. In DNA, the CDR3 is TGTGCCAGCAGTTACTCAGCTAACACTGAAGCTTTCTTT.

The chain links TRBV18 to TRBJ2-5; weak D call: TRBD2 (5 bases). Germline V gene data show CDR1 as KGHSH and CDR2 as LQKENI. V was trimmed by 2 bases and J by 4 bases, leaving 11 bases between them. This CDR3 is 14 amino acids long. The CDR3 loop is CASSPDGVTETQYF. The CDR3 region has the DNA TGTGCCAGCTCACCAGACGGGGTCACAGAGACCCAGTACTTC.

This clonotype has a handful of counts. The rearrangement links TRBV29-1 to TRBJ1-1; D is undetermined. The CDR3 runs to 14 residues. Trimming cost V 4 bases and J 2 bases, with 14 bases left between them. From germline, CDR1 is SQVTM and CDR2 ANQGSEA. CDR3 region: CSVAGGPPNTEAFF. In DNA form, the CDR3 reads TGCAGCGTTGCGGGCGGGCCACCCAACACTGAAGCTTTCTTT.

The table lists this clonotype with many counts. The J gene is TRBJ2-1, the V gene TRBV4-1; either TRBD1 or TRBD2 may supply D (6 bases each). The CDR3 extends over 14 amino acids. Looked up from germline, CDR1 is MGHRA and CDR2 is YSYEKL. V lost 0 bases and J lost 8, with 11 bases in between. The CDR3 nucleotides read TGCGCCAGCAGCCAAGATCGGGGGCTCTATGAGCAGTTCTTC. The encoded protein is CASSQDRGLYEQFF.

The rearrangement uses TRBV6-6 and TRBJ2-1, with D tentatively TRBD1 (5 bases). Germline loops: CDR1 MNHNY, CDR2 SVGAGI (reference sequence). The CDR3 loop spans 15 amino acids. V lost 3 bases to trimming and J lost 8 bases, with 17 bases between them. Here the CDR3 reads CASSYRQGLSDEQFF. CDR3 DNA: TGTGCCAGCAGTTATAGGCAGGGTCTAAGCGATGAGCAGTTCTTC.

This rearrangement joins TRBV19 to TRBJ2-4; perhaps TRBD1 as D (6 bases). The CDR3 has 13 amino acids. The V end lost 7 bases, the J end lost 8 bases, and 15 bases lay between the germline ends. The germline V gene encodes CDR1 LNHDA and CDR2 SQIVND (reference sequence). The chain's CDR3 is CASKKNRDDIQYF. The CDR3 DNA is TGTGCCAGTAAAAAAAACAGGGATGACATTCAGTACTTC. The full variable domain, completed using reference TRBV19 and TRBJ2-4, is DGGITQSPKYLFRKEGQNVTLSCEQNLNHDAMYWYRQDPGQGLRLIYYSQIVNDFQKGDIAEGYSVSREKKESFPLTVTSAQKNPTAFYLCASKKNRDDIQYFGAGTRLSVL.

The chain has TRBV5-1 and TRBJ1-6; 8 positions agree with TRBD1. V shed 3 bases and J 0 bases; nucleotides not matched to a gene: 5. CDR1 is SGHRS, CDR2 YFSETQ, per germline. CDR3 length: 17 amino acids. CDR3 nucleotide sequence: TGCGCCAGCAGCTCGGGACAGGAGAGCTCCTATAATTCACCCCTCCACTTT. It encodes CASSSGQESSYNSPLHF. Using reference TRBV5-1 and TRBJ1-6 for the parts outside the CDR3, the full variable domain is KAGVTQTPRYLIKTRGQQVTLSCSPISGHRSVSWYQQTPGQGLQFLFEYFSETQRNKGNFPGRFSGRQFSNSRSEMNVSTLELGDSALYLCASSSGQESSYNSPLHFGNGTRLTVT.

This sequence joins TRBV7-9 and TRBJ1-2; possible D gene TRBD1, 6 bases. Germline assignment: CDR1 SEHNR and CDR2 FQNEAQ (reference sequence). V lost 5 bases, J lost 4 bases, and 26 bases lay in between. CDR3 size: 18 residues. As DNA, the CDR3 is TGTGCCAGCAGCAAAAATCCGGGACCTCCGCTGGGGGCCTATGGCTACACCTTC. Amino acid sequence: CASSKNPGPPLGAYGYTF.

The chain has TRBV5-1 and TRBJ2-1, with 9 nucleotides matching TRBD2. The CDR3 loop spans 14 amino acids. Looked up from germline, CDR1 is SGHRS and CDR2 is YFSETQ. The V and J ends lost 0 bases and 8 bases, in that order; junction bases with no gene match: 3. The CDR3 region has the DNA TGCGCCAGCAGCTTGGCCGGGACTAGCCATGAGCAGTTCTTC. Translating gives CASSLAGTSHEQFF.

This clonotype occurred many times. CDR3 coding DNA: TGTGCCAGCAGCTTATATGGACTAGCGGGGGGTGCGAACACCGGGGAGCTGTTTTTT. Translating gives CASSLYGLAGGANTGELFF. The V gene is TRBV7-3, the J gene TRBJ2-2; 14 positions match TRBD2. Germline V lookup: CDR1 SGHTA, CDR2 FQGTGA. CDR3 size: 19 residues. The junction had 5 bases not matched to a gene; V was cut back by 2 bases and J by 0 bases.

Ten or more counts support this clonotype. The rearrangement joins TRBV19 to TRBJ1-5; D is unclear. This CDR3 comprises 13 residues. Looked up from germline, CDR1 is LNHDA and CDR2 is SQIVND (reference sequence). The V end lost 2 bases, the J end lost 6 bases, and 8 bases lay between the germline ends. Here the CDR3 reads CASSISAGQPQHF. CDR3 nucleotide sequence: TGTGCCAGTAGTATATCTGCAGGTCAGCCCCAGCATTTT.

V usage is TRBV6-1 and J usage is TRBJ2-3; D unresolved. The CDR3 length is 13 residues. CDR1 and CDR2 from the germline V gene are MNHNS and SASEGT. V lost 7 bases to trimming and J lost 4 bases, with 12 bases between them. The CDR3 loop is CASTPRRADTQYF. DNA for the CDR3: TGTGCCAGCACACCTAGAAGAGCAGATACGCAGTATTTT.

A few counts support this clonotype. The chain uses TRBV7-9 and TRBJ1-6; no reliable D call. With 1 base removed from V and 6 bases from J, the gap between germline ends came to 16 bases. This CDR3 spans 17 amino acids. Germline assignment: CDR1 SEHNR and CDR2 FQNEAQ (reference sequence). CDR3 region: CASSLVPGKGGNSPLHF. The DNA of the CDR3 is TGTGCCAGCAGCTTAGTGCCGGGAAAGGGAGGTAATTCACCCCTCCACTTT.

This CDR3 is CASSYSGKGANVLTF. CDR3 nucleotide sequence: TGTGCCAGCAGTTACTCAGGGAAAGGGGCCAACGTCCTGACTTTC. V and J are TRBV6-5 and TRBJ2-6; the D is unclear. The V end was cut by 0 bases, the J end by 4 bases, with 7 bases between. The CDR3 spans 15 residues. Germline V gene lookup returns CDR1 MNHEY and CDR2 SVGAGI.

A few counts support this clonotype. The chain couples TRBV6-1 to TRBJ1-1; D unresolved. There are 13 residues in the CDR3. The germline V gene encodes CDR1 MNHNS and CDR2 SASEGT. Trimming pared 6 bases from V and 5 bases from J, leaving 13 bases between. The CDR3 loop is CASRRIAGTEAFF. For the CDR3, the DNA is TGTGCCAGCAGGAGAATAGCGGGAACTGAAGCTTTCTTT.

The chain couples TRBV12-3 or TRBV12-4 to TRBJ2-2; no clear D. The CDR3 has 14 residues. Between the trimmed V and J ends, which lost 5 bases and 6 bases, there was a span of 13 bases. DNA of the CDR3: TGTGCCAGCAGTCCCGGTGACCCCTCCGGGGAGCTGTTTTTT. Its translation is CASSPGDPSGELFF.

This CDR3 reads CASSWQMNTEAFF. DNA of the CDR3: TGTGCCAGCAGTTGGCAGATGAACACTGAAGCTTTCTTT. The chain uses TRBV27 and TRBJ1-1; D gene ambiguous. CDR3 length: 13 amino acids. Trimming shortened V by 4 bases and J by 0 bases, and 6 bases separated the two germline ends. Germline CDR1 is MNHEY and CDR2 is SMNVEV (reference sequence).

This clonotype appeared a few times. V usage is TRBV28 and J usage is TRBJ2-4; TRBD1 is a possible D gene (7 bases). Trimming cost V 5 bases and J 3 bases, with 14 bases left between them. This CDR3 has 15 residues. Germline lookup yields CDR1 MDHEN and CDR2 SYDVKM. Here the CDR3 DNA reads TGTGCCAGCAGTCCCAGACAGGGAGGCAAAAACATTCAGTACTTC. It is translated as CASSPRQGGKNIQYF.

This clonotype occurred many times. This sequence joins TRBV27 and TRBJ2-5; D might be TRBD1 (5 bases). Germline loops: CDR1 MNHEY, CDR2 SMNVEV (reference sequence). This CDR3 comprises 16 residues. The ends were cut back, 5 bases at V and 5 bases at J, with 21 bases in the middle. For the CDR3, the DNA is TGTGCCAGCAGTCCCCAAACAGGAAAAAGAGTGGAGACCCAGTACTTC. Translated, it gives CASSPQTGKRVETQYF.

This clonotype occurred a few times. The chain has TRBV12-3 or TRBV12-4 and TRBJ2-1; 9 bases align to TRBD2. The CDR3 loop spans 17 amino acids. V lost 3 bases and J lost 6; bases outside the gene matches: 12. The CDR3 region is CASSFTRWVAGANEQFF. The CDR3 DNA reads TGTGCCAGCAGTTTTACTCGTTGGGTAGCGGGGGCCAATGAGCAGTTCTTC.